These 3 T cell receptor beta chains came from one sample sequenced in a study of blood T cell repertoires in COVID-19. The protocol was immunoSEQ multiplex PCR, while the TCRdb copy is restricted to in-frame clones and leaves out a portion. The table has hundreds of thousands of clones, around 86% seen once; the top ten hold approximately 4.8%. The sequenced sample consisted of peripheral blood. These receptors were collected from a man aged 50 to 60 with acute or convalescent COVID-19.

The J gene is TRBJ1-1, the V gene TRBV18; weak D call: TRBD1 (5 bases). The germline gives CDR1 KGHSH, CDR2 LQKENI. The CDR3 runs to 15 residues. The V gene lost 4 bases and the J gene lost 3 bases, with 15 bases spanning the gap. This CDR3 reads CASSRPPGRDTEAFF. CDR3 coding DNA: TGTGCCAGCTCACGTCCCCCGGGCAGGGACACTGAAGCTTTCTTT.

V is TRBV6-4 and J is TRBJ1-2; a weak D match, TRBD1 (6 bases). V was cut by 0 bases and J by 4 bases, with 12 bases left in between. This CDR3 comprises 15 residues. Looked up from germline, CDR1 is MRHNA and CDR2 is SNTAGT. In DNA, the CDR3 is TGTGCCAGCAGTGACTCGGGGGCGTCCGGCTATGGCTACACCTTC. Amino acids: CASSDSGASGYGYTF.

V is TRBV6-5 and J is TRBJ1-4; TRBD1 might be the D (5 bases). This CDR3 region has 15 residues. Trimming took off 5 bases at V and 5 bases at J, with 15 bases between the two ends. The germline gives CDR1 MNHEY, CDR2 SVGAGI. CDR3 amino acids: CASSPQGRTNEKLFF. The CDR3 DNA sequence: TGTGCCAGCAGTCCCCAAGGCAGGACAAATGAAAAACTGTTTTTT.